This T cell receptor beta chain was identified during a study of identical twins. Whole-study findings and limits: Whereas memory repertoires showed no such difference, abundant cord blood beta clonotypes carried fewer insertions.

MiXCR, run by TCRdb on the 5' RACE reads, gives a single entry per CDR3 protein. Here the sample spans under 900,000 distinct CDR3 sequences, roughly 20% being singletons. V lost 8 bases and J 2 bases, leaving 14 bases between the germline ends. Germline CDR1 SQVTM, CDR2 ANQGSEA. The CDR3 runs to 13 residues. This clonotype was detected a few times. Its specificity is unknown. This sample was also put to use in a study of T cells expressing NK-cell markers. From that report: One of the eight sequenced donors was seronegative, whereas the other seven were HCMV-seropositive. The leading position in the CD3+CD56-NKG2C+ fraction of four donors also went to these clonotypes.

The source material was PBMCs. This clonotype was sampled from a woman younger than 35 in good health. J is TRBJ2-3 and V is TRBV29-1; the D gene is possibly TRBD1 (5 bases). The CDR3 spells CSSRAPSTDTQYF. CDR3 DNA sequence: TGCAGCTCCAGGGCCCCATCCACAGATACGCAGTATTTT.